These T cell receptor beta chains were read from a single sample in a study of blood T cell repertoires in COVID-19. Data came from immunoSEQ multiplex PCR; TCRdb stores just in-frame clones and leaves some out. Among about 60,000 clones listed, 72% were seen once. The sequencing input was peripheral blood. The receptor source for this set is a woman aged 70-85 years with COVID-19, enrolled during active disease. Both conserved end residues are part of each CDR3. Fields, in order: V gene, clone size, J gene, D gene, CDR3 protein, CDR3 DNA. The D gene is left open where the match is weak. Expanded clones are given a class, and other clones once, few, many or no size at all.

TRBV5-1	.	TRBJ1-4	.	CASSLRAGATNEKLFF	TGCGCCAGCAGCTTGAGAGCGGGGGCAACTAATGAAAAACTGTTTTTT
TRBV6-2/TRBV6-3	.	TRBJ2-3	.	CASSYSGITDTQYF	TGTGCCAGCAGTTACTCGGGCATCACAGATACGCAGTATTTT
TRBV2	.	TRBJ2-5	TRBD1	CATGQGQMETQYF	TGTGCCACCGGACAGGGACAAATGGAGACCCAGTACTTC
TRBV19	.	TRBJ1-2	.	CASSIVQPQGANYGYTF	TGTGCCAGTAGTATAGTCCAGCCCCAAGGAGCTAACTATGGCTACACCTTC
TRBV18	.	TRBJ2-3	TRBD2	CASSPGTSGHTDTQYF	TGTGCCAGCTCACCCGGGACTAGCGGCCACACAGATACGCAGTATTTT
TRBV7-9	few	TRBJ1-3	.	CASSGPGHSSGNTIYF	TGTGCCAGCAGCGGCCCGGGACACAGCTCTGGAAACACCATATATTTT
TRBV7-3	.	TRBJ2-1	TRBD2	CASSTGLANEQFF	TGTGCCAGCAGCACGGGACTAGCGAATGAGCAGTTCTTC
TRBV5-1	.	TRBJ2-5	.	CASSVQTTPGTQYF	TGCGCCAGCAGCGTTCAGACGACCCCAGGCACCCAGTACTTC
TRBV19	medium-sized	TRBJ1-1	TRBD1	CASSFTGVSMAEAFF	TGTGCCAGTAGTTTTACAGGGGTGTCTATGGCTGAAGCTTTCTTT
TRBV5-1	.	TRBJ2-7	.	CASSSRRETYEQYF	TGCGCCAGCAGCTCGAGGAGGGAAACCTACGAGCAGTACTTC
TRBV3-1/TRBV3-2	once	TRBJ2-3	.	CASSQAQGFGTDTQYF	TGTGCCAGCAGCCAAGCCCAGGGTTTTGGCACAGATACGCAGTATTTT
TRBV5-1	.	TRBJ1-1	.	CASLPTWGLRTEAFF	TGCGCCAGCCTCCCCACGTGGGGCCTTCGCACTGAAGCTTTCTTT